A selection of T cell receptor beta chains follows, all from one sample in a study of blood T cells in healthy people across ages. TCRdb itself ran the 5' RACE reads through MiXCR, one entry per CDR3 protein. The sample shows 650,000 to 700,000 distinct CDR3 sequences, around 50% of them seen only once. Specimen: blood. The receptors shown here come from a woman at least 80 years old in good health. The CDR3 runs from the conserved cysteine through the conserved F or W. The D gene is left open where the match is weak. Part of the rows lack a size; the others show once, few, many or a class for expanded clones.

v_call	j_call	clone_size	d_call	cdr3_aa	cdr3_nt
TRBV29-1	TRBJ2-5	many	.	CSVGDTKETQYF	TGCAGCGTGGGCGACACCAAAGAGACCCAGTACTTC
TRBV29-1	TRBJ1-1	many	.	CSVYGGNTEAFF	TGCAGCGTTTACGGGGGGAACACTGAAGCTTTCTTT
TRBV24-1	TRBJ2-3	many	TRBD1	CATSDLGQGYGDTQYF	TGTGCCACCAGTGATCTGGGACAGGGCTATGGAGATACGCAGTATTTT
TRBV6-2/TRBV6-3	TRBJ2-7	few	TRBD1	CASSYPRQGKYEQYF	TGTGCCAGCAGTTACCCCCGACAGGGCAAGTACGAGCAGTACTTC
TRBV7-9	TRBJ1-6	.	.	CASSFGSENSPLHF	TGTGCCAGCAGCTTCGGCAGTGAGAATTCACCCCTCCACTTT
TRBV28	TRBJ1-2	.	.	CASRRNRGYTF	TGTGCCAGCAGACGCAACCGGGGCTACACCTTC
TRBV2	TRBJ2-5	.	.	CASSEGGGGLATQYF	TGTGCCAGCAGTGAAGGCGGTGGGGGACTGGCGACCCAGTACTTC
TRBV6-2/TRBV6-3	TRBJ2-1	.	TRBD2	CASRRGGFNEQFF	TGTGCCAGCAGACGCGGGGGGTTCAATGAGCAGTTCTTC
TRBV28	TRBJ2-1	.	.	CASTEGDFYEQFF	TGTGCCAGCACCGAAGGGGACTTCTACGAGCAGTTCTTC
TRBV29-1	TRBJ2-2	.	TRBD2	CSVEDLGLRGGELFF	TGCAGCGTTGAAGATTTGGGACTACGTGGCGGGGAGCTGTTTTTT
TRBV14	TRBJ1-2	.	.	CASSLYTGATKGGYTF	TGTGCCAGCAGCCTATACACCGGGGCAACGAAGGGAGGCTACACCTTC
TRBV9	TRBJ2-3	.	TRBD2	CASSVVASGSLDTQYF	TGTGCCAGCAGCGTAGTAGCTAGCGGGAGTCTAGATACGCAGTATTTT
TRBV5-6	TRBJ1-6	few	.	CASSRAPTPLHF	TGTGCCAGCTCCCGAGCCCCAACACCCCTCCACTTT
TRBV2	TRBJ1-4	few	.	CASSEVRGTNEKLFF	TGTGCCAGCAGTGAAGTTCGGGGGACTAATGAAAAACTGTTTTTT
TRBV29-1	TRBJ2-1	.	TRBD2	CSVDRLAGGYEQFF	TGCAGCGTCGACCGACTAGCGGGAGGGTACGAGCAGTTCTTC
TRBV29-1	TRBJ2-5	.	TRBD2	CSVGTSGSETQYF	TGCAGCGTTGGTACTAGCGGCTCTGAGACCCAGTACTTC
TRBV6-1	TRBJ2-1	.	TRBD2	CASSQATSGANEQFF	TGTGCCAGCAGTCAAGCGACTAGCGGGGCTAATGAGCAGTTCTTC
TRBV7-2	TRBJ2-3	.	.	CASSLGMGLGTDTQYF	TGTGCCAGCAGCTTAGGGATGGGGTTGGGCACAGATACGCAGTATTTT
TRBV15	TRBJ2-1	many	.	CATSRDLGGTPLNEQFF	TGTGCCACCAGCAGAGATTTGGGAGGGACACCCCTCAATGAGCAGTTCTTC
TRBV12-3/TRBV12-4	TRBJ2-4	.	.	CASSPTGPIAKNIQYF	TGTGCCAGCAGTCCTACGGGACCGATAGCCAAAAACATTCAGTACTTC
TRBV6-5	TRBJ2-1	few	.	CASSFDLLNNEQFF	TGTGCCAGCAGTTTTGACCTGCTAAACAATGAGCAGTTCTTC
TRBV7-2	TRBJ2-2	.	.	CASSPLGVNTGELFF	TGTGCCAGCAGCCCTCTAGGGGTGAACACCGGGGAGCTGTTTTTT
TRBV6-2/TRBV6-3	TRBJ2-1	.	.	CASSHPQGNPYNEQFF	TGTGCCAGCAGTCATCCACAGGGAAACCCCTACAATGAGCAGTTCTTC
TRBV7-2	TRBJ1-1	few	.	CASSFSGGLAFF	TGTGCCAGCAGCTTTTCGGGGGGCCTAGCTTTCTTT
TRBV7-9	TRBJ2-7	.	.	CASSSWGSSYEQYF	TGTGCCAGCAGCTCCTGGGGGAGCTCCTACGAGCAGTACTTC
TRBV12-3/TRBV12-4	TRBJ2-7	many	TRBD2	CASSPGTNSYEQYF	TGTGCCAGCAGTCCCGGGACTAACTCCTACGAGCAGTACTTC
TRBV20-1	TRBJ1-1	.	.	CSARGGNNTEAFF	TGCAGTGCTAGAGGTGGTAATAACACTGAAGCTTTCTTT
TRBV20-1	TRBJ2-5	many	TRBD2	CSARDPGGGETQYF	TGCAGTGCTAGAGATCCTGGGGGGGGAGAGACCCAGTACTTC